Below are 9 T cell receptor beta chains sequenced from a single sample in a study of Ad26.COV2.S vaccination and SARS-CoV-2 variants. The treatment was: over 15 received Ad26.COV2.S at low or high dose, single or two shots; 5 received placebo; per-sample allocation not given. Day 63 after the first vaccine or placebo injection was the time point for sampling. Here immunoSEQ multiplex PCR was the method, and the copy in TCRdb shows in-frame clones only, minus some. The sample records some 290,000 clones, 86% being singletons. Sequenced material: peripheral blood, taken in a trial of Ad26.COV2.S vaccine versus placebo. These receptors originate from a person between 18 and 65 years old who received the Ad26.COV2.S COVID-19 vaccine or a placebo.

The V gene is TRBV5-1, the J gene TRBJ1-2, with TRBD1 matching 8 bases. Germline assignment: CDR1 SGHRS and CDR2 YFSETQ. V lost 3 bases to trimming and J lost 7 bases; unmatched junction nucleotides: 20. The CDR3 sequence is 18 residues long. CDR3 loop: CASSSHRWGGQTGVGYTF. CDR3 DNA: TGCGCCAGCAGCTCCCACCGTTGGGGGGGGCAGACAGGGGTTGGCTACACCTTC.

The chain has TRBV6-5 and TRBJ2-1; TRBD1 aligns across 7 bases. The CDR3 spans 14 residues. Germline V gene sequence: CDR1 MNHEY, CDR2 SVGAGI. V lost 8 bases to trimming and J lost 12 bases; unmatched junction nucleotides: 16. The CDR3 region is CASLRQGVGQWQFF. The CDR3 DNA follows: TGTGCCAGCCTCAGACAGGGAGTGGGCCAATGGCAGTTCTTC.

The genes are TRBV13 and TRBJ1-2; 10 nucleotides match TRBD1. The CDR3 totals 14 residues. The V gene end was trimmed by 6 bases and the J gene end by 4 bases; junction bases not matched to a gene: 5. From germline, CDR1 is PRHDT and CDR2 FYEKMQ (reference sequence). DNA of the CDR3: TGTGCCAGCAGTTCCGGGACAGGGGTCTATGGCTACACCTTC. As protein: CASSSGTGVYGYTF.

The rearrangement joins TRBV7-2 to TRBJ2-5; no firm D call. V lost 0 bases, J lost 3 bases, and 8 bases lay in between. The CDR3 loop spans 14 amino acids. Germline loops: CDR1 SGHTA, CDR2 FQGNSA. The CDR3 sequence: CASSLAGSEETQYF. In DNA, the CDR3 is TGTGCCAGCAGCTTAGCAGGTTCAGAAGAGACCCAGTACTTC. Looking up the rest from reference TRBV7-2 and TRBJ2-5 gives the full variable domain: GAGVSQSPSNKVTEKGKDVELRCDPISGHTALYWYRQSLGQGLEFLIYFQGNSAPDKSGLPSDRFSAERTGGSVSTLTIQRTQQEDSAVYLCASSLAGSEETQYFGPGTRLLVL.

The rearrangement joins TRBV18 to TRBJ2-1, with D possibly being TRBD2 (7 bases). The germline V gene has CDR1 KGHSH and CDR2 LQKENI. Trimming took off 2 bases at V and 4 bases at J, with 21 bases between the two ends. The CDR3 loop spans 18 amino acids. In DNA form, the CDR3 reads TGTGCCAGCTCACCAGGGTCGGGGGGCGCGTGGATATACAATGAGCAGTTCTTC. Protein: CASSPGSGGAWIYNEQFF.

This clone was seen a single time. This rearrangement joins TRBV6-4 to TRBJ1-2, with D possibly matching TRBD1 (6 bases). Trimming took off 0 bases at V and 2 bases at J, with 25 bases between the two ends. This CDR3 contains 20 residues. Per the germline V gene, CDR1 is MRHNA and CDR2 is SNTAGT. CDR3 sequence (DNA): TGTGCCAGCAGTGACTCGATGCGGGGGGCCTCTGAGGGTCCCAACTATGGCTACACCTTC. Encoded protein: CASSDSMRGASEGPNYGYTF.

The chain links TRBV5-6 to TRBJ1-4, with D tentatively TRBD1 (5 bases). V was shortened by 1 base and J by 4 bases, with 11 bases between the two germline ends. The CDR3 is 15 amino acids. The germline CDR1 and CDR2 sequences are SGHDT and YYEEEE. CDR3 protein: CASSLQSGFNEKLFF. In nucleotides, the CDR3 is TGTGCCAGCAGCTTGCAGTCAGGGTTTAATGAAAAACTGTTTTTT.

CDR3 sequence reads: CASSASGETQYF. In DNA, the CDR3 is TGTGCCAGCAGCGCTTCGGGAGAGACCCAGTACTTC. The rearrangement joins TRBV9 to TRBJ2-5, with D unclear. Germline assignment: CDR1 SGDLS and CDR2 YYNGEE. The V gene lost 3 bases and the J gene lost 4 bases, with 7 bases spanning the gap. This CDR3 region has 12 residues.

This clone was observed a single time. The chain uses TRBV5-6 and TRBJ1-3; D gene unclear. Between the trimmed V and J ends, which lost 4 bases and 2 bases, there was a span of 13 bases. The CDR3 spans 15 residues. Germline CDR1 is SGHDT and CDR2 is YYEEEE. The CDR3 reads CASSAMGGTGNTIYF. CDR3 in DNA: TGTGCCAGCAGCGCCATGGGAGGGACTGGAAACACCATATATTTT.